A single T cell receptor (beta chain) is shown here with its context. The immunoSEQ assay was v3.0, run at survey level. Libraries were prepared by immunoSEQ multiplex PCR; TCRdb keeps only in-frame clonotypes and omits some of them. The table has 19,000 or so clones, approximately 84% seen once. These data are taken from a study of long-term antiretroviral therapy in people with HIV. Cryopreserved PBMC numbered about 1-10 million per sample before DNA extraction. The germline gives CDR1 SGHTA, CDR2 FQGTGA. J lost 1 base, V lost 6 bases, and 3 bases had no gene match. This CDR3 region has 14 residues. This receptor was taken from a man aged 18-30 years with HIV. This specimen was unsorted PBMCs, taken 0.9 years after starting antiretroviral therapy. V usage is TRBV7-3 and J usage is TRBJ1-1; 9 nucleotides agree with TRBD1. DNA for the CDR3: TGTGCCAGCAGACCGGGACAGGGGAACACTGAAGCTTTCTTT. Residues: CASRPGQGNTEAFF.